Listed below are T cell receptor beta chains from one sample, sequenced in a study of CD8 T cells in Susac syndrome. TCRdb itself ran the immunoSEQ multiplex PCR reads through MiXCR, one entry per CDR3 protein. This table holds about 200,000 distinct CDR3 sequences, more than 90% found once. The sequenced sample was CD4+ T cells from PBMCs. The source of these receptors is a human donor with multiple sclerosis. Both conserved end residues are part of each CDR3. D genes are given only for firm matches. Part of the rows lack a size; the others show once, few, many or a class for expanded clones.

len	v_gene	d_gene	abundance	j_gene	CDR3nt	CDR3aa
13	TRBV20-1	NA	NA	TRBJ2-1	TGCAGTGCTAGAGCCCCGGCCCAAGGGGGGCAGTTCTTC	CSARAPAQGGQFF
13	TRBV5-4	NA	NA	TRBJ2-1	TGTGCCAGCAGTCGGGTTGGAGGCAATGAGCAGTTCTTC	CASSRVGGNEQFF
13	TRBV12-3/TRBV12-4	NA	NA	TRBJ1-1	TGTGCCAGCAATAGGGACCTGTGGACTGAAGCTTTCTTT	CASNRDLWTEAFF
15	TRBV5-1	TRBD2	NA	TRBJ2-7	TGCGCCAGCAGCGAATCCGGGACTAGATCCTACGAGCAGTACTTC	CASSESGTRSYEQYF
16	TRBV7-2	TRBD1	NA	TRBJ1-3	TGTGCCAGCAGTTTACAGGGGGGCTCTCTTGGAAACACCATATATTTT	CASSLQGGSLGNTIYF
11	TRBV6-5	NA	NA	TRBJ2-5	TGTGCCAGCACCGCGGAGGGCACCCAGTACTTC	CASTAEGTQYF
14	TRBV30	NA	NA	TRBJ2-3	TGTGCCTGGAGTGTCGGAGGGGGCGGAGATACGCAGTATTTT	CAWSVGGGGDTQYF
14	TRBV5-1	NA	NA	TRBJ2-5	TGCGCCAGCGGATCGGGACGCAACCAAGAGACCCAGTACTTC	CASGSGRNQETQYF
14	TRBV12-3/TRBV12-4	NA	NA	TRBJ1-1	TGTGCCAGCAGTCCTCAGGGGCACGGCACTGAAGCTTTCTTT	CASSPQGHGTEAFF
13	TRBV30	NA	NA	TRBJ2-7	TGTGCCGGCCGGACAGCAACCTCCTACGAGCAGTACTTC	CAGRTATSYEQYF
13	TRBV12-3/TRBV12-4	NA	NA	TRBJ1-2	TGTGCCAGCAGTTTAGCGCAGAGTGGTGGCTACACCTTC	CASSLAQSGGYTF
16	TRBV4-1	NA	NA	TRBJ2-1	TGCGCCAGCAGCCAAGATATAAGCCGCGGGAATACTGAGCAGTTCTTC	CASSQDISRGNTEQFF
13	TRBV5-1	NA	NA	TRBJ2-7	TGCGCCAGCAGCTTGGGGGCAAGGTACGAGCAGTACTTC	CASSLGARYEQYF
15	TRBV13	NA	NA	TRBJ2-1	TGTGCCAGCAGCTTAGGCCGTGGGCTGAACAATGAGCAGTTCTTC	CASSLGRGLNNEQFF
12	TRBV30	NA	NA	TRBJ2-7	TGTGCCTGGGAGAAGTTGGGGGCGAAGCAGTACTTC	CAWEKLGAKQYF
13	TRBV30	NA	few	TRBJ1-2	TGTGCCTGGAGGTGGGGGACAATCTATGGCTACACCTTC	CAWRWGTIYGYTF
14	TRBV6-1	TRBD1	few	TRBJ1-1	TGTGCCAGCAGTGTAGGACAGGTCGACACTGAAGCTTTCTTT	CASSVGQVDTEAFF
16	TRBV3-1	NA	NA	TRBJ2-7	TGTGCCAGCAGCCAAGACACGCGGACAGTCTTCCCCGAGCAGTACTTC	CASSQDTRTVFPEQYF
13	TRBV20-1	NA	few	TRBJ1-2	TGCAGTGCTAGCGACAGGCGGGTCGACGGCTACACCTTC	CSASDRRVDGYTF
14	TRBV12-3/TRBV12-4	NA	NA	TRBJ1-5	TGTGCCAGCATGAAAGGGGGGTTCAATCAGCCCCAGCATTTT	CASMKGGFNQPQHF
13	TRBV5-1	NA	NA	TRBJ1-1	TGCGCCAGCAGCTCCCAGGCGGACACTGAAGCTTTCTTT	CASSSQADTEAFF
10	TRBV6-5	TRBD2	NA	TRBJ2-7	TGTGCGAGCGGGGCCCACGAGCAGTACTTC	CASGAHEQYF
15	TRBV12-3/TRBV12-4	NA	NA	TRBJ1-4	TGTGCCAGCAGTTTGAATGAGGGGCTTGGCGAAAAACTGTTTTTT	CASSLNEGLGEKLFF
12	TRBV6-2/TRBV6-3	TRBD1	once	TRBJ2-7	TGTGCCACCGCGGGACAGGTCTACGAGCAGTACTTC	CATAGQVYEQYF
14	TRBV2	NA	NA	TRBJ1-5	TGTGCCAGCAGTGACAGATATAGCAATCAGCCCCAGCATTTT	CASSDRYSNQPQHF
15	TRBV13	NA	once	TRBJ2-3	TGTGCCAGCAGCTTCGGCCAACTACGCACAGATACGCAGTATTTT	CASSFGQLRTDTQYF
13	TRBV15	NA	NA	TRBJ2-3	TGTGCCACCAGCAGGGGGGGAATAGATACGCAGTATTTT	CATSRGGIDTQYF
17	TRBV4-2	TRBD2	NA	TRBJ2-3	TGTGCCAGCAGCCAACAGACCAGCGGGAGTGTCAGAGATACGCAGTATTTT	CASSQQTSGSVRDTQYF
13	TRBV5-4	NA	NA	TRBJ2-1	TGTGCCAGCAGCTTGGTGACCGTGCCTGAGCAGTTCTTC	CASSLVTVPEQFF
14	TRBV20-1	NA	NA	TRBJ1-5	TGCAGTGCTAGAGACTCTCGTGGCAATCAGCCCCAGCATTTT	CSARDSRGNQPQHF
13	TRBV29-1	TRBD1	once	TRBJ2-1	TGCAGCGTTACCGGGACAGGGGGGCCTGAGCAGTTCTTC	CSVTGTGGPEQFF
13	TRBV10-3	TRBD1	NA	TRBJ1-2	TGTGCCATCAGTGACGGGACAGGGAGAGGCTACACCTTC	CAISDGTGRGYTF
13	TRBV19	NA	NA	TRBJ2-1	TGTGCCAGTAGTGGGGGGGCAGTCAATGAGCAGTTCTTC	CASSGGAVNEQFF
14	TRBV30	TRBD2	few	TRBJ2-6	TGTGCCTGGAGTCGGGAGGGTGGGGCCAACGTCCTGACTTTC	CAWSREGGANVLTF